These 3 T cell receptor beta chains originate from one sample sequenced in a study of blood T cell repertoires in COVID-19. Sequencing was performed with immunoSEQ multiplex PCR; in TCRdb, only in-frame clones are kept and a portion is missing. Of roughly 100,000 clones in the sample, 70% to 85% were seen once. The source material was peripheral blood. The receptor source for this set is a woman aged 55-75 years with acute or convalescent COVID-19.

The chain uses TRBV19 and TRBJ1-1; 7 bases are a match to TRBD1. Germline V CDR1 and CDR2: LNHDA, SQIVND (reference sequence). V dropped 4 bases and J dropped 0; count of bases not matched to a gene: 8. The CDR3 length is 16 residues. CDR3 sequence: CASSTPNRGMNTEAFF. The CDR3, as DNA: TGTGCCAGTAGTACCCCGAACAGGGGCATGAACACTGAAGCTTTCTTT.

The rearrangement joins TRBV5-6 to TRBJ1-6; D uncertain. Germline values: CDR1 SGHDT, CDR2 YYEEEE. V lost 3 bases and J 10 bases, leaving 17 bases between the germline ends. The CDR3 sequence is 15 residues long. This chain's CDR3 is CASSSSGVQLSPLHF. DNA for the CDR3: TGTGCCAGCAGCTCCTCCGGGGTACAATTGTCACCCCTCCACTTT.

This chain joins TRBV6-1 and TRBJ1-1, with TRBD1 matching over 7 bases. The germline CDR1 and CDR2 sequences are MNHNS and SASEGT. The CDR3 contains 17 residues. J gave up 0 bases and V 3 bases, and 10 bases lay outside the gene matches. CDR3 coding DNA: TGTGCCAGCAGTGACCGTCAGGGGGGACGTTTGAACACTGAAGCTTTCTTT. Protein product: CASSDRQGGRLNTEAFF.